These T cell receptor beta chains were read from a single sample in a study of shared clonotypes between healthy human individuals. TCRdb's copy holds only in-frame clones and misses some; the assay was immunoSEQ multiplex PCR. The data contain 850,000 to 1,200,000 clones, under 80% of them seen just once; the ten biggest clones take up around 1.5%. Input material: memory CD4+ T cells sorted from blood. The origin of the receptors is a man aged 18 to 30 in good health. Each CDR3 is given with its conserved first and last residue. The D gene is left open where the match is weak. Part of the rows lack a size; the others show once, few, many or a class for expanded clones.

CASSDRGRFNEQFF TGTGCCAGCAGTGACAGGGGGCGCTTCAATGAGCAGTTCTTC . 14 TRBD1 TRBJ2-1 TRBV5-5
CASSQEGGSNEKLFF TGCGCCAGCAGCCAGGAAGGGGGCTCTAATGAAAAACTGTTTTTT . 15 TRBD1 TRBJ1-4 TRBV4-1
CASSKLGTVGYQPQHF TGTGCCAGCAGCAAATTAGGCACCGTAGGATATCAGCCCCAGCATTTT . 16 . TRBJ1-5 TRBV21-1
CAWNKQGGETQYF TGTGCCTGGAATAAGCAGGGGGGTGAGACCCAGTACTTC . 13 . TRBJ2-5 TRBV30
CASSSGQGIRYEQYF TGTGCCAGCAGCTCTGGACAGGGGATAAGGTACGAGCAGTACTTC . 15 TRBD1 TRBJ2-7 TRBV6-1
CASKKRTSNTGELFF TGTGCCAGTAAAAAAAGGACTTCGAACACCGGGGAGCTGTTTTTT . 15 . TRBJ2-2 TRBV19
CASSSPGQLAFF TGTGCCAGTAGTTCCCCGGGACAGCTGGCTTTCTTT . 12 TRBD1 TRBJ1-1 TRBV19
CAWSRGGGTDTQYF TGTGCCTGGAGTAGGGGGGGAGGCACAGATACGCAGTATTTT . 14 . TRBJ2-3 TRBV30
CASSLVSGQGIYEQYF TGTGCCAGCAGCTTAGTTTCGGGACAGGGGATTTACGAGCAGTACTTC . 16 TRBD1 TRBJ2-7 TRBV7-8
CSASNGTPLHF TGCAGTGCTAGTAATGGTACACCCCTCCACTTT . 11 . TRBJ1-6 TRBV20-1
CASSSIAGDNEQFF TGTGCCAGCAGTTCCATAGCGGGGGACAATGAGCAGTTCTTC many 14 TRBD2 TRBJ2-1 TRBV9
CAWNPSGGAYEQYF TGTGCCTGGAATCCTAGCGGGGGGGCCTACGAGCAGTACTTC . 14 TRBD2 TRBJ2-7 TRBV30
CASRGGTSGRDNEQYF TGTGCCAGCAGGGGTGGGACTAGCGGGAGAGACAACGAGCAGTACTTC . 16 TRBD2 TRBJ2-7 TRBV2
CASSAPGGSYEQYF TGTGCCAGCAGTGCCCCTGGGGGCTCCTACGAGCAGTACTTC . 14 . TRBJ2-7 TRBV6-6
CASSLESSANTGELFF TGCGCCAGCAGCTTGGAATCTAGCGCGAACACCGGGGAGCTGTTTTTT . 16 . TRBJ2-2 TRBV5-1
CASSSTYNTGELFF TGTGCCAGCAGCTCTACTTACAACACCGGGGAGCTGTTTTTT . 14 . TRBJ2-2 TRBV5-5
CASSSGGLAGNTIYF TGTGCCAGCAGCTCCGGGGGTCTTGCTGGAAACACCATATATTTT . 15 . TRBJ1-3 TRBV11-2
CASSQDLMGGNTEAFF TGCGCCAGCAGCCAAGATCTAATGGGGGGGAACACTGAAGCTTTCTTT . 16 . TRBJ1-1 TRBV4-3
CASSKPRDGSSYEQYF TGTGCCAGCAGCAAGCCGAGGGACGGGAGCTCCTACGAGCAGTACTTC . 16 . TRBJ2-7 TRBV21-1
CASRGQGGNQPQHF TGTGCCAGCAGGGGACAGGGAGGGAATCAGCCCCAGCATTTT once 14 TRBD1 TRBJ1-5 TRBV6-5
CASSLYGRVQETQYF TGTGCCAGCAGCTTATATGGGCGGGTACAAGAGACCCAGTACTTC . 15 . TRBJ2-5 TRBV7-2
CASSFGEGTDTQYF TGTGCCAGCAGCTTTGGGGAGGGCACAGATACGCAGTATTTT . 14 . TRBJ2-3 TRBV7-3
CASSTWTHTDTQYF TGTGCCAGCAGCACATGGACACACACAGATACGCAGTATTTT few 14 . TRBJ2-3 TRBV14
CASSPTKRTGANVLTF TGTGCCAGCAGCCCGACGAAGAGGACTGGGGCCAACGTCCTGACTTTC . 16 . TRBJ2-6 TRBV5-8